Each of the 32 T cell receptor beta chains below was sequenced from the same sample in a study of blood T cells in healthy people across ages. Combining a sample-barcoded 5' primer with a J-beta primer mix, a second PCR ran for roughly 6 to 12 cycles. MiXCR, applied by TCRdb to the 5' RACE reads, yields one record per CDR3 protein. The sample contains 800,000 to 1,000,000 distinct CDR3 sequences, 40% to 60% of which appear only once. What was sequenced was blood. The receptors were sampled from a young man in good health.

The rearrangement joins TRBV6-1 to TRBJ2-5; 9 nucleotides line up with TRBD1. The J call is doubtful: the DNA matches TRBJ2-7 better. Germline values: CDR1 MNHNS, CDR2 SASEGT. The CDR3 is 15 amino acids. In nucleotides, the CDR3 is TGTGCCAGCAGTGATTCCGGGACAGGGCTTTACGAGCAGTACTTC. It codes for CASSDSGTGLYEQYF.

The V gene is TRBV27, the J gene TRBJ2-5; TRBD2 matches at 10 bases. The CDR3 runs 14 residues. The germline V gene encodes CDR1 MNHEY and CDR2 SMNVEV (reference sequence). The junction had 5 bases not matched to a gene; V was cut back by 5 bases and J by 5 bases. The CDR3 nucleotides are TGTGCCAGCAGTCCCCTAGCGGGGGCGGAGACCCAGTACTTC. It encodes CASSPLAGAETQYF.

A few counts support this clonotype. V usage is TRBV9 and J usage is TRBJ2-1; maybe TRBD2 (5 bases). There are 14 residues in the CDR3. Germline-derived CDR1 and CDR2 are SGDLS and YYNGEE. V was shortened by 0 bases and J by 7 bases, with 11 bases between the two germline ends. CDR3 DNA sequence: TGTGCCAGCAGCGTAGGACCATCGGGGAATGAGCAGTTCTTC. Residues: CASSVGPSGNEQFF.

This clonotype was seen more than once but under ten times. The chain recombines TRBV29-1 with TRBJ1-2, with a weak D call TRBD1 (5 bases). Germline-derived CDR1 and CDR2 are SQVTM and ANQGSEA. Trimming pared 2 bases from V and 3 bases from J, leaving 13 bases between. The CDR3 extends over 14 amino acids. Written as DNA, the CDR3 is TGCAGCGTTGAAACGGAGGGGCAGGACTATGGCTACACCTTC. Residues: CSVETEGQDYGYTF.

The chain uses TRBV20-1 and TRBJ1-1, with D unclear. There are 12 residues in the CDR3. CDR1 and CDR2 (germline): DFQATT, SNEGSKA (reference sequence). The V end lost 3 bases, the J end lost 5 bases, and 10 bases lay between the germline ends. As DNA, the CDR3 is TGCAGTGCTAGGTCCCCGGGGACTGAAGCTTTCTTT. Translated, it gives CSARSPGTEAFF.

The chain is built from TRBV7-2 and TRBJ2-2; 12 nucleotides match TRBD1. Germline trimming cut 7 bases from V and 8 bases from J; bases unmatched to any gene: 11. Germline V gene sequence: CDR1 SGHTA, CDR2 FQGNSA. The CDR3 extends over 16 amino acids. The CDR3 spells CASTSSGTGGWGELFF. The DNA for the CDR3 is TGTGCCAGCACGAGCTCAGGGACAGGGGGCTGGGGGGAGCTGTTTTTT.

There are many counts of this clonotype. The chain joins TRBV15 to TRBJ2-4; D is possibly TRBD1 (6 bases). Per the germline V gene, CDR1 is LNHNV and CDR2 is YYDKDF (reference sequence). The CDR3 spans 15 residues. Deletions cut 0 bases from V and 2 bases from J, with 8 bases between. CDR3 in amino acids: CATSREQGTKNIQYF. The CDR3 nucleotides read TGTGCCACCAGCAGAGAACAGGGAACCAAAAACATTCAGTACTTC. The complete variable domain, with remaining parts taken from reference TRBV15 and TRBJ2-4, reads DAMVIQNPRYQVTQFGKPVTLSCSQTLNHNVMYWYQQKSSQAPKLLFHYYDKDFNNEADTPDNFQSRRPNTSFCFLDIRSPGLGDTAMYLCATSREQGTKNIQYFGAGTRLSVL.

The V and J genes are TRBV6-2 or TRBV6-3 and TRBJ2-1; D remains unclear. The CDR3 runs 14 residues. Germline V gene lookup returns CDR1 MNHEY and CDR2 SVGEGT. Trimming left V 2 bases short and J 9 bases short, with 14 bases between. CDR3 DNA: TGTGCCAGCAGTTACGGTCACCGGCAGACTGAGCAGTTCTTC. Translated, it gives CASSYGHRQTEQFF.

The J gene is TRBJ2-5, the V gene TRBV2, with no clear D. The CDR3 runs to 15 residues. The germline gives CDR1 SNHLY, CDR2 FYNNEI. Trimming took off 3 bases at V and 1 base at J, with 12 bases between the two ends. CDR3 in DNA: TGTGCCAGCAGTGAGTTGCGATACCTCCAAGAGACCCAGTACTTC. Protein sequence: CASSELRYLQETQYF.

V is TRBV10-3 and J is TRBJ2-3; TRBD1 matches at 9 bases. CDR3 length: 14 residues. In germline, CDR1 is ENHRY, CDR2 SYGVKD. J was trimmed by 0 bases and V by 10 bases; bases with no gene match: 5. The CDR3, as DNA: TGTGCCACCCGGACAGGGGCAAGCACAGATACGCAGTATTTT. Protein product: CATRTGASTDTQYF.

This clonotype was seen only a few times. J is TRBJ2-7 and V is TRBV9; 9 nucleotides align to TRBD2. Losses at the gene ends were 0 bases for V and 1 base for J; bases not matched to a gene: 2. Germline lookup yields CDR1 SGDLS and CDR2 YYNGEE. CDR3 size: 15 residues. The CDR3, as DNA: TGTGCCAGCAGCGTAGCCACTAGCGGGTCCTACGAGCAGTACTTC. It yields the protein CASSVATSGSYEQYF.

Concerning this clonotype: A read error may account for a junction end that differs from germline. V and J are TRBV3-1 and TRBJ1-2, with 11 bases fitting TRBD1. CDR1 LGHDT and CDR2 YNNKEL come from the germline V gene (reference sequence). This CDR3 has 16 amino acids. The CDR3 DNA follows: TGTGCCGGCAGCCTAGAGTCCGGGACAGGGGGCTATGGCTACACCTTC. It encodes CAGSLESGTGGYGYTF.

The rearrangement joins TRBV29-1 to TRBJ2-1, with 8 bases identical to TRBD2. With 8 bases clipped from V and 5 bases from J, the junction kept 17 bases outside the gene matches. The CDR3 is made up of 16 amino acids. Germline V gives CDR1 SQVTM, CDR2 ANQGSEA. In DNA, the CDR3 is TGCAGCACTGCATTTCTAGGACTAGCTAAAAACAATGAGCAGTTCTTC. Translated: CSTAFLGLAKNNEQFF.

This chain connects TRBV2 to TRBJ2-7; D is unresolved. The CDR3 runs 14 residues. Germline V gene data show CDR1 as SNHLY and CDR2 as FYNNEI. Trimming cost V 6 bases and J 2 bases, with 14 bases left between them. CDR3: CASSASGFAYEQYF. The CDR3 DNA is TGTGCCAGCAGCGCGAGTGGGTTCGCCTACGAGCAGTACTTC.

V is TRBV20-1 and J is TRBJ2-6, with unresolved D. V lost 2 bases and J lost 0, with 11 bases in between. There are 16 residues in the CDR3. Germline assignment: CDR1 DFQATT and CDR2 SNEGSKA (reference sequence). This CDR3 is CSARTQSISGANVLTF. In DNA form, the CDR3 reads TGCAGTGCTAGAACACAGAGTATCTCTGGGGCCAACGTCCTGACTTTC.

J is TRBJ2-1 and V is TRBV11-2, with TRBD2 identical over 9 bases. The CDR3 sequence is 13 residues long. After removal of 5 bases from V and 8 bases from J, the junction contained 4 bases not matched to a gene. Germline CDR1 reads SGHAT; CDR2 reads FQNNGV. CDR3 sequence reads: CASSVASGDEQFF. The CDR3 DNA follows: TGTGCCAGCAGCGTAGCTAGCGGGGATGAGCAGTTCTTC.

This clonotype was observed a handful of times. V gene TRBV18 combines with J gene TRBJ1-2; no firm D call. Trimming stripped 3 bases from V and 0 bases from J, with 11 bases between. CDR3 size: 15 residues. Germline CDR1 is KGHSH and CDR2 is LQKENI. The CDR3 protein is CASSPSDRTNYGYTF. CDR3 nucleotide sequence: TGTGCCAGCTCACCGTCAGATAGAACTAACTATGGCTACACCTTC.

V is TRBV19 and J is TRBJ1-1; perhaps TRBD1 as D (5 bases). The CDR3 is made up of 16 amino acids. The V gene's germline CDR1 is LNHDA and CDR2 SQIVND (reference sequence). Trimming stripped 0 bases from V and 1 base from J, with 12 bases between. The CDR3 here is CASSIEKGLANTEAFF. CDR3 DNA: TGTGCCAGTAGTATAGAAAAGGGGTTGGCGAACACTGAAGCTTTCTTT.

This chain links TRBV20-1 with TRBJ1-6, with D unclear. V gave up 0 bases and J gave up 4 bases, with 13 bases separating them. The CDR3 consists of 16 residues. The germline V gene encodes CDR1 DFQATT and CDR2 SNEGSKA (reference sequence). CDR3 residues: CSARDYDTSYNSPLHF. DNA of the CDR3: TGCAGTGCTAGAGATTATGACACATCATATAATTCACCCCTCCACTTT.

The table lists this clonotype with a few counts. The chain recombines TRBV5-6 with TRBJ2-7; unclear D gene. The germline gives CDR1 SGHDT, CDR2 YYEEEE. V lost 4 bases, J lost 5 bases, and 4 bases lay in between. This CDR3 is 10 amino acids long. CDR3 loop: CASSQHEQYF. The DNA of the CDR3 is TGTGCCAGCAGCCAGCACGAGCAGTACTTC.

This chain joins TRBV28 and TRBJ2-7; 8 bases are a match to TRBD1. J lost 4 bases, V lost 4 bases, and 3 bases had no gene match. Per the germline V gene, CDR1 is MDHEN and CDR2 is SYDVKM. The CDR3 contains 13 residues. CDR3 loop: CASSSGGLYEQYF. The CDR3 DNA sequence: TGTGCCAGCAGTTCAGGGGGCCTATACGAGCAGTACTTC.

This clonotype was seen at least ten times. DNA of the CDR3: TGCAGCGTTATTGACAGGGGTCGCAATGAGCAGTTCTTC. This encodes CSVIDRGRNEQFF. This chain joins TRBV29-1 and TRBJ2-1, with TRBD1 matching over 8 bases. V lost 5 bases and J lost 6; bases outside the gene matches: 6. The V gene's germline CDR1 is SQVTM and CDR2 ANQGSEA. The CDR3 consists of 13 residues.

In this sample, this clonotype turned up a few times. A much larger clone is a single base away; this may be a read error. This rearrangement joins TRBV6-5 to TRBJ1-2, with TRBD1 matching over 7 bases. The trim removed 6 bases at V and 2 bases at J, leaving 3 bases unmatched. The CDR3 runs 13 residues. Germline assignment: CDR1 MNHEY and CDR2 SVGAGI. CDR3 amino acids: CASRATGNYGYTF. The CDR3 nucleotides read TGTGCCAGCAGAGCGACAGGGAACTATGGCTACACCTTC.

This rearrangement joins TRBV4-1 to TRBJ2-4; 7 nucleotides align to TRBD2. The end of the DNA fits TRBJ2-7 better, so the J call may be wrong. Germline V gene data show CDR1 as MGHRA and CDR2 as YSYEKL. This CDR3 comprises 15 residues. The CDR3 bases are TGCGCCAGCAGCCAAGGGTCTGCTAGCGGATACGAGCAGTACTTC. Protein product: CASSQGSASGYEQYF.

This clonotype was seen only a few times. J is TRBJ2-7 and V is TRBV3-1; 12 nucleotides agree with TRBD1. Per the germline V gene, CDR1 is LGHDT and CDR2 is YNNKEL (reference sequence). CDR3 length: 16 residues. The trim removed 6 bases at V and 4 bases at J, leaving 10 bases unmatched. The CDR3 reads CASRPNLGQGAYEQYF. CDR3 bases: TGTGCCAGCAGACCGAACTTGGGACAGGGGGCATACGAGCAGTACTTC.

The chain has TRBV21-1 and TRBJ2-3. TRBV21-1 is labeled a pseudogene. There are 15 residues in the CDR3. Here the CDR3 DNA reads TGTGCCAGCAGCAAAGTGGGCAGACCGGTGGATACGCAGTATTTT. Its protein product is CASSKVGRPVDTQYF.

The chain joins TRBV27 to TRBJ1-5; no reliable D call. Germline CDR1 and CDR2: MNHEY and SMNVEV (reference sequence). This CDR3 region has 14 residues. V was trimmed by 5 bases and J by 3 bases, leaving 11 bases between them. The CDR3 nucleotides read TGTGCCAGCAGTCCTATCGGACCCAATCAGCCCCAGCATTTT. Amino acids: CASSPIGPNQPQHF.

There are a few counts of this clonotype. The chain combines TRBV7-2 with TRBJ2-1, with 9 bases matching TRBD1. The CDR3 covers 15 residues. The germline gives CDR1 SGHTA, CDR2 FQGNSA. After removal of 6 bases from V and 4 bases from J, the junction contained 7 bases not matched to a gene. The CDR3 here is CASSRGQGKYNEQFF. The CDR3 DNA is TGTGCCAGCAGTCGTGGACAGGGGAAGTACAATGAGCAGTTCTTC.

V is TRBV25-1 and J is TRBJ2-5, with 7 bases aligning to TRBD2. The V and J ends lost 3 bases and 0 bases, in that order; junction bases with no gene match: 7. This CDR3 has 16 residues. From germline, CDR1 is MGHDK and CDR2 SYGVNS. CDR3 coding DNA: TGTGCCAGCAGTGACGGGGGGAAGGGCCACCAAGAGACCCAGTACTTC. Its protein is CASSDGGKGHQETQYF.

The V gene is TRBV28, the J gene TRBJ2-1, with a tentative D call TRBD2 (5 bases). The CDR3 is 14 residues long. Germline CDR1 MDHEN, CDR2 SYDVKM. V was clipped by 1 base and J by 6 bases, with 10 bases between them. The CDR3 nucleotides are TGTGCCAGCAGTTTATCGCTAGGAGGCAATGAGCAGTTCTTC. This gives the protein CASSLSLGGNEQFF.

V and J are TRBV4-2 and TRBJ1-2, with D tentatively TRBD1 (6 bases). Trimming pared 3 bases from V and 7 bases from J, leaving 12 bases between. Germline CDR1 LGHNA, CDR2 YNFKEQ. There are 13 residues in the CDR3. The CDR3 here is CASSQAGDGGYTF. CDR3 in DNA: TGTGCCAGCAGCCAGGCAGGGGATGGTGGCTACACCTTC.

CDR3 sequence reads: CASSPSGRGRYEQYF. The CDR3 DNA reads as TGTGCCAGCAGCCCCTCTGGGCGGGGTCGGTACGAGCAGTACTTC. This chain connects TRBV3-1 to TRBJ2-7; maybe TRBD2 (6 bases). The germline V and J ends were trimmed by 4 bases and 4 bases, with 17 bases remaining between them. Germline lookup yields CDR1 LGHDT and CDR2 YNNKEL (reference sequence). CDR3 length: 15 amino acids.